This TCR beta chain was identified during a study of PD-1 blockade in classical Hodgkin lymphoma. Findings of the study overall: Baseline diversity was lower in partial responders and progressors than complete responders. Some patients began nivolumab under 1 year after ASCT. These patients were excluded from later analyses. TCR diversity in CD4+, not CD8+, cells rose significantly by C4D1.

Sample time point: cycle 4 day 1 (C4D1), after around six weeks of nivolumab. Every patient was affected by relapse after autologous stem cell transplantation, while exposure to brentuximab vedotin was not uniform. Thawed PBMCs underwent magnetic negative selection to yield purified CD4+ T cells. Using immunoSEQ multiplex PCR, the repertoire was profiled, and TCRdb retains in-frame clones only, with some absent. This table holds about 12,000 clones, around 85% found once. This CDR3 spans 17 amino acids. V was trimmed by 4 bases and J by 6 bases, leaving 21 bases between them. CDR1 LGHNA and CDR2 YSLEER come from the germline V gene. Concerning this clone: Antigen: not known.

The sample here was CD4+ T cells from blood, taken before the fourth cycle of nivolumab. The chain is built from TRBV4-3 and TRBJ2-2, with a weak D call TRBD1 (6 bases). The receptor was isolated from a human donor with classical Hodgkin lymphoma. CDR3 nucleotides: TGCGCCAGCAGCCTAGAACCGCGGACAGTATCACCCGGGGAGCTGTTTTTT. Amino acids: CASSLEPRTVSPGELFF.